The next 32 T cell receptor beta chains were all read from a single sample in a study of T cell repertoires in cytomegalovirus infection. A single record per CDR3 protein comes from TCRdb applying MiXCR to the reads. The table lists 450,000 to 650,000 distinct CDR3 sequences, roughly 43% of them singletons. For these TCRs, the target antigens are not known. The material was cultured PBMCs, obtained from culture after CMV antigen stimulation. The receptors shown here come from a human donor in good health (CMV status not recorded). Some clones in this sample may be carry-over from other donors' samples.

The chain is built from TRBV19 and TRBJ2-1; no reliable D call. Germline lookup yields CDR1 LNHDA and CDR2 SQIVND (reference sequence). CDR3 length: 14 residues. Trimming cost V 1 base and J 4 bases, with 8 bases left between them. CDR3 protein: CASSIGGLYNEQFF. CDR3 nucleotides: TGTGCCAGTAGTATAGGCGGTCTTTACAATGAGCAGTTCTTC.

Only a few counts were recorded for this clonotype. The chain has TRBV28 and TRBJ1-2; the D is unclear. Trimming removed 5 bases from V and 4 bases from J, with 17 bases in between. Germline values: CDR1 MDHEN, CDR2 SYDVKM. The CDR3 runs to 15 residues. In nucleotides, the CDR3 is TGTGCCAGCAGTGTGGGAACTCTCCAGCCCTATGGCTACACCTTC. Translation: CASSVGTLQPYGYTF.

The chain joins TRBV28 to TRBJ2-5; D is undetermined. Trimming cost V 2 bases and J 1 base, with 5 bases left between them. This CDR3 spans 13 amino acids. Per the germline V gene, CDR1 is MDHEN and CDR2 is SYDVKM. The CDR3 bases are TGTGCCAGCAGTTTAATGTCCCAAGAGACCCAGTACTTC. The encoded protein is CASSLMSQETQYF.

V is TRBV12-3 or TRBV12-4 and J is TRBJ1-1; D perhaps matches TRBD1 (5 bases). The CDR3 sequence is 15 residues long. Trimming shortened V by 6 bases and J by 4 bases, and 18 bases separated the two germline ends. DNA for the CDR3: TGTGCCAGCAGCCCCCCAGGGTTAAGGAGCACTGAAGCTTTCTTT. As protein: CASSPPGLRSTEAFF.

The sample holds many counts of this clonotype. The gene calls are TRBV7-2 and TRBJ2-3; no reliable D call. Germline V gene data show CDR1 as SGHTA and CDR2 as FQGNSA. This CDR3 is 14 amino acids long. Trimming pared 7 bases from V and 1 base from J, leaving 12 bases between. CDR3 residues: CASTAMKGTDTQYF. DNA of the CDR3: TGTGCCAGCACCGCAATGAAGGGCACAGATACGCAGTATTTT.

The gene calls are TRBV24-1 and TRBJ2-1; 7 bases fit TRBD2. The CDR3 is made up of 13 amino acids. The germline V gene encodes CDR1 KGHDR and CDR2 SFDVKD. The trim removed 3 bases at V and 14 bases at J, leaving 9 bases unmatched. The CDR3 bases are TGTGCCACCAGTGATCTAAGACAGACTAGCAAGTTCTTC. Protein: CATSDLRQTSKFF.

V usage is TRBV9 and J usage is TRBJ2-3, with D hard to call. Germline V gene sequence: CDR1 SGDLS, CDR2 YYNGEE. The CDR3 is made up of 12 amino acids. V was cut by 3 bases and J by 6 bases, with 8 bases left in between. The CDR3 DNA reads as TGTGCCAGCAGCGCTTCTGACGATACGCAGTATTTT. This encodes CASSASDDTQYF.

This clonotype was observed a handful of times. CDR3: CASNQRLAGRTQYF. Written as DNA, the CDR3 is TGTGCCAGCAACCAGAGACTAGCTGGGCGGACCCAGTACTTC. The V gene is TRBV6-1, the J gene TRBJ2-5; 7 nucleotides agree with TRBD2. After removal of 7 bases from V and 7 bases from J, the junction contained 12 bases not matched to a gene. The CDR3 is 14 amino acids. The V gene's germline CDR1 is MNHNS and CDR2 SASEGT.

This clonotype was seen only once. The chain recombines TRBV6-5 with TRBJ1-1; no clear D gene. The V end was cut by 7 bases, the J end by 8 bases, with 17 bases between. The CDR3 length is 13 residues. CDR1 and CDR2 (germline): MNHEY, SVGAGI. The CDR3 nucleotides read TGTGCCAGCAAGATAAGTTACCTGGAAGAAGCTTTCTTT. It is translated as CASKISYLEEAFF.

CDR3 sequence reads: CASQSPGYGSYEQYF. CDR3 bases: TGTGCCAGCCAGTCCCCAGGGTATGGTTCCTACGAGCAGTACTTC. V and J are TRBV6-1 and TRBJ2-7; D is perhaps TRBD1 (5 bases). Germline V lookup: CDR1 MNHNS, CDR2 SASEGT. The V gene lost 8 bases and the J gene lost 1 base, with 18 bases spanning the gap. The CDR3 contains 15 residues.

The chain joins TRBV7-2 to TRBJ2-7; D is perhaps TRBD2 (5 bases). V shed 4 bases and J shed 6 bases, with 13 bases lying between them. This CDR3 contains 13 residues. Looked up from germline, CDR1 is SGHTA and CDR2 is FQGNSA. For the CDR3, the DNA is TGTGCCAGCAGCTACCGAGCGGACCGCGAGCAGTACTTC. Protein product: CASSYRADREQYF. Full variable domain (rest looked up from reference TRBV7-2 and TRBJ2-7): GAGVSQSPSNKVTEKGKDVELRCDPISGHTALYWYRQSLGQGLEFLIYFQGNSAPDKSGLPSDRFSAERTGGSVSTLTIQRTQQEDSAVYLCASSYRADREQYFGPGTRLTVT.

The rearrangement uses TRBV15 and TRBJ2-1, with 12 nucleotides matching TRBD2. The CDR3 covers 15 residues. Germline loops: CDR1 LNHNV, CDR2 YYDKDF (reference sequence). The junction had 2 bases not matched to a gene; V was cut back by 3 bases and J by 5 bases. The CDR3 is CATSSLAGGDNEQFF. The CDR3 bases are TGTGCCACCAGCAGCCTAGCGGGGGGGGACAATGAGCAGTTCTTC. The entire variable domain, with the rest obtained from reference TRBV15 and TRBJ2-1, is as follows: DAMVIQNPRYQVTQFGKPVTLSCSQTLNHNVMYWYQQKSSQAPKLLFHYYDKDFNNEADTPDNFQSRRPNTSFCFLDIRSPGLGDTAMYLCATSSLAGGDNEQFFGPGTRLTVL.

This clonotype appeared many times. This chain joins TRBV7-2 and TRBJ2-7, with 7 bases aligning to TRBD1. The V segment lost 3 bases and the J segment 5 bases; nucleotides outside the gene matches: 10. The CDR3 is made up of 15 amino acids. Germline V lookup: CDR1 SGHTA, CDR2 FQGNSA. CDR3 residues: CASSLSKGAGDEQYF. As DNA, the CDR3 is TGTGCCAGCAGCTTGAGTAAGGGGGCCGGGGACGAGCAGTACTTC.

V is TRBV7-2 and J is TRBJ2-1, with 9 positions matching TRBD2. This CDR3 spans 18 amino acids. V lost 5 bases and J lost 6; bases outside the gene matches: 17. Germline V gene lookup returns CDR1 SGHTA and CDR2 FQGNSA. The CDR3 loop reads CASSPRKSGGPTGNEQFF. The CDR3 DNA reads as TGTGCCAGCAGCCCACGAAAGAGCGGGGGGCCTACGGGCAATGAGCAGTTCTTC.

This clonotype was found a few times. CDR3 sequence: CASSYVGGLTYEQYF. The CDR3 coding sequence is TGTGCCAGCAGTTACGTAGGGGGCCTTACCTACGAGCAGTACTTC. This chain links TRBV6-2 or TRBV6-3 with TRBJ2-7, with 7 bases that match TRBD1. With V trimmed by 2 bases and J by 2 bases, 6 bases remained unmatched. Germline V CDR1 and CDR2: MNHEY, SVGEGT. The CDR3 consists of 15 residues.

This clonotype was picked up a small number of times. V and J are TRBV12-3 or TRBV12-4 and TRBJ2-3, with 8 bases that match TRBD1. V was pared by 6 bases and J by 3 bases, with 5 bases of the junction left unmatched. This CDR3 is 14 amino acids long. The CDR3 loop is CASSGQGGTDTQYF. As DNA, the CDR3 is TGTGCCAGCAGCGGACAGGGTGGAACAGATACGCAGTATTTT.

This clonotype showed up just a few times. The V gene is TRBV18, the J gene TRBJ2-1; TRBD2 agrees at 7 bases. The CDR3 is 14 residues long. The J segment lost 7 bases and the V segment lost 0 bases, leaving 3 bases of the junction unmatched. Germline loops: CDR1 KGHSH, CDR2 LQKENI. CDR3 in DNA: TGTGCCAGCTCACCACCTGGGGGGGGAAATGAGCAGTTCTTC. Translated: CASSPPGGGNEQFF.

The gene calls are TRBV7-6 and TRBJ2-1, with 7 bases lining up with TRBD2. Germline-derived CDR1 and CDR2 are SGHVS and FNYEAQ. V dropped 0 bases and J dropped 6; count of bases not matched to a gene: 5. The length of the CDR3 is 15 residues. CDR3 nucleotides: TGTGCCAGCAGCTTAGCGGGAGGGCTCACCAATGAGCAGTTCTTC. Translated: CASSLAGGLTNEQFF.

This clonotype occurred a few times. The V and J genes are TRBV7-2 and TRBJ2-3, with D perhaps TRBD1 or TRBD2 (5 bases each). CDR1 and CDR2 (germline): SGHTA, FQGNSA. The V end lost 1 base, the J end lost 4 bases, and 15 bases lay between the germline ends. The CDR3 runs to 16 residues. CDR3 DNA sequence: TGTGCCAGCAGCTTAGTATCTCCGAGGGGCGCAGATACGCAGTATTTT. Translation gives CASSLVSPRGADTQYF.

CDR3 in amino acids: CASSSRLAGAYNEQFF. The CDR3 DNA reads TGTGCCAGCAGCAGCCGACTAGCGGGGGCCTACAATGAGCAGTTCTTC. The V gene is TRBV6-8, the J gene TRBJ2-1; 12 positions agree with TRBD2. The CDR3 sequence is 16 residues long. The germline CDR1 and CDR2 sequences are MNHGY and SAAAGT. V shed 6 bases and J 2 bases; nucleotides not matched to a gene: 5.

This chain connects TRBV12-3 or TRBV12-4 to TRBJ1-5, with 7 bases aligning to TRBD1. The CDR3 contains 14 residues. Unmatched junction bases numbered 6, after V lost 5 bases and J lost 5 bases. Here the CDR3 reads CASSIDRADQPQHF. In DNA form, the CDR3 reads TGTGCCAGCAGTATCGACAGGGCCGATCAGCCCCAGCATTTT.

V gene TRBV5-8 combines with J gene TRBJ1-4, with a weak D call TRBD1 (6 bases). Germline V CDR1 and CDR2: SGHTS, YDEGEE. The CDR3 spans 15 residues. Trimming removed 4 bases at V and 6 bases at J, with 16 bases between. CDR3 loop: CASSRNQGTYEKLFF. The CDR3 region has the DNA TGTGCCAGCAGCCGAAACCAGGGGACCTATGAAAAACTGTTTTTT.

This chain uses TRBV7-2 with TRBJ1-6; D is possibly TRBD1 (6 bases). This CDR3 is 15 amino acids long. Germline V gene sequence: CDR1 SGHTA, CDR2 FQGNSA. V lost 5 bases and J 9 bases, leaving 17 bases between the germline ends. The CDR3 reads CASSERGGGSSPLHF. In DNA form, the CDR3 reads TGTGCCAGCAGCGAAAGGGGGGGGGGCTCTTCACCCCTCCACTTT. The whole variable domain, remainder taken from reference TRBV7-2 and TRBJ1-6, is GAGVSQSPSNKVTEKGKDVELRCDPISGHTALYWYRQSLGQGLEFLIYFQGNSAPDKSGLPSDRFSAERTGGSVSTLTIQRTQQEDSAVYLCASSERGGGSSPLHFGNGTRLTVT.

This clonotype turned up a few times. The chain couples TRBV4-1 to TRBJ2-7, with 9 nucleotides matching TRBD2. After removal of 1 base from V and 1 base from J, the junction contained 2 bases not matched to a gene. This CDR3 has 15 amino acids. The germline gives CDR1 MGHRA, CDR2 YSYEKL. CDR3 amino acids: CASSQVTSGSYEQYF. The CDR3 nucleotides are TGCGCCAGCAGCCAAGTCACTAGCGGGTCCTACGAGCAGTACTTC.

This clonotype has only a few counts. The chain is built from TRBV27 and TRBJ2-7; D unresolved. CDR1 is MNHEY and CDR2 is SMNVEV in the germline V gene (reference sequence). The V end was cut by 0 bases, the J end by 6 bases, with 9 bases between. There are 13 residues in the CDR3. CDR3 coding DNA: TGTGCCAGCAGTTTATCCGTGGGGATCGAGCAGTACTTC. It yields the protein CASSLSVGIEQYF.

The rearrangement links TRBV14 to TRBJ1-6; D gene unclear. Germline V gene lookup returns CDR1 SGHDN and CDR2 FVKESK. The CDR3 spans 10 residues. V was cut by 10 bases and J by 8 bases, with 6 bases left in between. The CDR3 protein is CAIHYSPLHF. As DNA, the CDR3 is TGTGCCATACATTATTCACCCCTCCACTTT. The whole variable domain, remainder taken from reference TRBV14 and TRBJ1-6, is EAGVTQFPSHSVIEKGQTVTLRCDPISGHDNLYWYRRVMGKEIKFLLHFVKESKQDESGMPNNRFLAERTGGTYSTLKVQPAELEDSGVYFCAIHYSPLHFGNGTRLTVT.

The V and J genes are TRBV6-5 and TRBJ2-4; D uncertain. Germline values: CDR1 MNHEY, CDR2 SVGAGI. V was shortened by 6 bases and J by 8 bases, with 14 bases between the two germline ends. The CDR3 contains 13 residues. The CDR3 DNA reads TGTGCCAGCAGACCGTCCGGGCATGACATTCAGTACTTC. This encodes CASRPSGHDIQYF.

With respect to this clonotype: One end of the junction is discordant with germline, which a read error may explain. The rearrangement links TRBV6-2 or TRBV6-3 to TRBJ2-4; the D gene is possibly TRBD1 (7 bases). This CDR3 comprises 21 residues. Germline V gives CDR1 MNHEY, CDR2 SVGEGT. The chain's CDR3 is CAGSYSPRRDSWEIAKNIQYF. The CDR3 DNA is TGTGCCGGCAGTTACTCACCCAGGCGGGACAGTTGGGAAATAGCCAAAAACATTCAGTACTTC.

The genes are TRBV6-6 and TRBJ2-5, with 8 bases matching TRBD1. Germline trimming cut 6 bases from V and 4 bases from J; bases unmatched to any gene: 4. The CDR3 sequence is 13 residues long. CDR1 MNHNY and CDR2 SVGAGI come from the germline V gene (reference sequence). CDR3 sequence: CASSGQGPETQYF. The DNA of the CDR3 is TGTGCCAGCAGCGGACAGGGTCCAGAGACCCAGTACTTC.

This clonotype has only one observation. The gene calls are TRBV3-1 and TRBJ1-1, with a tentative D call TRBD1 (5 bases). This CDR3 region has 15 residues. Germline CDR1 is LGHDT and CDR2 is YNNKEL (reference sequence). The V end lost 4 bases, the J end lost 6 bases, and 18 bases lay between the germline ends. CDR3 sequence reads: CASSPIPGFDAEAFF. In DNA, the CDR3 is TGTGCCAGCAGCCCCATCCCAGGGTTCGATGCTGAAGCTTTCTTT.

This clonotype was counted at least ten times. The chain carries TRBV7-2 and TRBJ2-5; tentative D call: TRBD2 (5 bases). CDR1 and CDR2 (germline): SGHTA, FQGNSA. Trimming left V 3 bases short and J 5 bases short, with 10 bases between. The CDR3 loop spans 13 amino acids. Written as DNA, the CDR3 is TGTGCCAGCAGCTTCGGGGAAAGGGAGACCCAGTACTTC. As protein: CASSFGERETQYF.

The chain couples TRBV12-3 or TRBV12-4 to TRBJ2-3; D perhaps matches TRBD2 (6 bases). V dropped 6 bases and J dropped 1 base, with 11 bases sitting between them. The CDR3 is 14 amino acids. CDR3 bases: TGTGCCAGCAGGCGACTAGGGGGCACAGATACGCAGTATTTT. This translates into CASRRLGGTDTQYF.